The 5 T cell receptor beta chains presented below share a single source sample, sequenced in a study of T cell responses to AZD1222 COVID-19 vaccine. Assay used: immunoSEQ multiplex PCR; TCRdb lists only in-frame clones, some missing. The sample comprises about 160,000 clones, roughly nine tenths of which are singletons, and over 1.5% rests with the top ten. Specimen: peripheral blood, collected on day 0 of AZD1222 vaccination. All receptors come from an adult in good health.

The V gene is TRBV4-1, the J gene TRBJ1-1, with no clear D. V was cut by 6 bases and J by 10 bases, with 12 bases left in between. Germline V lookup: CDR1 MGHRA, CDR2 YSYEKL. CDR3 length: 11 residues. Written as DNA, the CDR3 is TGCGCCAGCAGTCACAGAGATGGAGCTTTCTTT. It codes for CASSHRDGAFF.

The chain uses TRBV7-3 and TRBJ1-1; D unresolved. Trimming pared 5 bases from V and 1 base from J, leaving 8 bases between. The CDR3 sequence is 13 residues long. The germline CDR1 and CDR2 sequences are SGHTA and FQGTGA. The CDR3 spells CASSTGRNTEAFF. DNA for the CDR3: TGTGCCAGCAGCACGGGTCGGAACACTGAAGCTTTCTTT.

The chain combines TRBV6-6 with TRBJ1-5; a weak D match, TRBD1 (5 bases). Deletions cut 5 bases from V and 4 bases from J, with 18 bases between. The CDR3 has 16 residues. CDR1 is MNHNY and CDR2 is SVGAGI in the germline V gene (reference sequence). DNA for the CDR3: TGTGCCAGCAGTGCCAATTTGGGGGTATGGAATCAGCCCCAGCATTTT. The encoded protein is CASSANLGVWNQPQHF.

The chain has TRBV4-1 and TRBJ1-2; 7 bases match TRBD1. CDR3 length equals 13 residues. CDR1 is MGHRA, CDR2 YSYEKL, per germline. V was pared by 10 bases and J by 3 bases, with 8 bases of the junction left unmatched. The CDR3, as DNA: TGCGCCACTTCGAGGGGGCAGGACTATGGCTACACCTTC. The encoded protein is CATSRGQDYGYTF.

The V call is TRBV6-2 or TRBV6-3, the J call TRBJ1-1, with 7 bases lining up with TRBD1. The J segment lost 7 bases and the V segment lost 2 bases, leaving 22 bases of the junction unmatched. There are 19 residues in the CDR3. Germline-derived CDR1 and CDR2 are MNHEY and SVGEGT. Here the CDR3 reads CASSYGGTYRGAAHHEAFF. The CDR3 nucleotides are TGTGCCAGCAGTTACGGGGGGACCTACAGGGGCGCGGCACACCATGAAGCTTTCTTT.